This passage covers 9 T cell receptor beta chains from one sample sequenced in a study of T cells after yellow fever vaccination. TCRdb reanalysed the 5' RACE reads using MiXCR and keeps one entry per CDR3 protein. The table lists some 400,000 distinct CDR3 sequences, 6.2% of them singletons. Here the sequenced sample was PBMCs, taken 5 days after the yellow fever booster vaccination. The receptors derive from a young man who received the YFV17D yellow fever vaccine.

This clonotype has only a few counts. The rearrangement joins TRBV29-1 to TRBJ1-4; no clear D gene. Germline assignment: CDR1 SQVTM and CDR2 ANQGSEA. V gave up 6 bases and J gave up 4 bases, with 9 bases separating them. CDR3 size: 12 residues. The CDR3 reads CSVGQLNEKLFF. Here the CDR3 DNA reads TGCAGCGTCGGGCAGCTTAATGAAAAACTGTTTTTT.

This clonotype showed up just a few times. This chain connects TRBV7-2 to TRBJ2-7; D unresolved. Germline V gene sequence: CDR1 SGHTA, CDR2 FQGNSA. V lost 1 base and J 5 bases, leaving 15 bases between the germline ends. The CDR3 is 15 residues long. The CDR3: CASSLVRKGGNEQYF. DNA for the CDR3: TGTGCCAGCAGCTTAGTTCGTAAGGGTGGGAACGAGCAGTACTTC.

This clonotype was observed a single time. J is TRBJ2-1 and V is TRBV27; D call uncertain. CDR1 is MNHEY and CDR2 is SMNVEV in the germline V gene (reference sequence). The CDR3 sequence is 11 residues long. Between the trimmed V and J ends, which lost 3 bases and 10 bases, there was a span of 7 bases. The CDR3 coding sequence is TGTGCCAGCAGTTTCCGATCCGAGCAGTTCTTC. It is translated as CASSFRSEQFF.

To note about this clonotype: One end of the junction varies from germline; a read error may be responsible. The gene calls are TRBV20-1 and TRBJ2-3; 11 positions match TRBD2. Per the germline V gene, CDR1 is DFQATT and CDR2 is SNEGSKA (reference sequence). This CDR3 contains 16 residues. The CDR3 region is CCARYTSGRITDTQYF. For the CDR3, the DNA is TGCTGTGCTAGATATACTAGCGGGAGAATAACAGATACGCAGTATTTT.

This clonotype showed up just a few times. The chain links TRBV20-1 to TRBJ2-7, with 11 bases identical to TRBD2. The V segment lost 3 bases and the J segment 6 bases; nucleotides outside the gene matches: 13. CDR1 DFQATT and CDR2 SNEGSKA come from the germline V gene (reference sequence). CDR3 length: 16 amino acids. The CDR3 spells CSASATSGAIPFEQYF. The CDR3 coding sequence is TGCAGTGCTAGTGCGACTAGCGGGGCCATTCCGTTCGAGCAGTACTTC.

Many counts were recorded for this clonotype. This chain uses TRBV9 with TRBJ2-7; 7 bases align to TRBD1. The length of the CDR3 is 17 residues. The germline gives CDR1 SGDLS, CDR2 YYNGEE. V dropped 3 bases and J dropped 1; count of bases not matched to a gene: 13. CDR3 loop: CASSAYPDRAISYEQYF. In nucleotides, the CDR3 is TGTGCCAGCAGCGCCTATCCCGACAGGGCAATTTCCTACGAGCAGTACTTC.

The CDR3 DNA follows: TGTGCCGGAAAATCCGGGACAGGGGCTGGCTATGGCTACACCTTC. Protein product: CAGKSGTGAGYGYTF. The rearrangement links TRBV30 to TRBJ1-2; 10 nucleotides line up with TRBD1. V was clipped by 8 bases and J by 4 bases; unmatched bases: 13. CDR1 is GTSNPN, CDR2 SVGIG, per germline (reference sequence). The CDR3 spans 15 residues.

This clonotype occurred many times. The CDR3 is CASSYGTSGSYNEQFF. The CDR3 bases are TGTGCCAGCAGCTATGGGACTAGCGGATCGTACAATGAGCAGTTCTTC. The V call is TRBV7-7, the J call TRBJ2-1; 11 bases are a match to TRBD2. J gave up 4 bases and V 4 bases, and 6 bases lay outside the gene matches. The CDR3 has 16 residues. Germline CDR1 and CDR2: SSHAT and FNYEAQ (reference sequence).

This clonotype occurred many times. The J gene is TRBJ2-1, the V gene TRBV2; the match to TRBD2 covers 12 bases. After removal of 6 bases from V and 7 bases from J, the junction contained 7 bases not matched to a gene. The CDR3 sequence is 15 residues long. Germline loops: CDR1 SNHLY, CDR2 FYNNEI. CDR3 sequence (DNA): TGTGCCAGCAGAACTCTACTAGCGGGAGGAAATGAGCAGTTCTTC. This gives the protein CASRTLLAGGNEQFF. The variable domain in full, with the rest retrieved from reference TRBV2 and TRBJ2-1, is EPEVTQTPSHQVTQMGQEVILRCVPISNHLYFYWYRQILGQKVEFLVSFYNNEISEKSEIFDDQFSVERPDGSNFTLKIRSTKLEDSAMYFCASRTLLAGGNEQFFGPGTRLTVL.